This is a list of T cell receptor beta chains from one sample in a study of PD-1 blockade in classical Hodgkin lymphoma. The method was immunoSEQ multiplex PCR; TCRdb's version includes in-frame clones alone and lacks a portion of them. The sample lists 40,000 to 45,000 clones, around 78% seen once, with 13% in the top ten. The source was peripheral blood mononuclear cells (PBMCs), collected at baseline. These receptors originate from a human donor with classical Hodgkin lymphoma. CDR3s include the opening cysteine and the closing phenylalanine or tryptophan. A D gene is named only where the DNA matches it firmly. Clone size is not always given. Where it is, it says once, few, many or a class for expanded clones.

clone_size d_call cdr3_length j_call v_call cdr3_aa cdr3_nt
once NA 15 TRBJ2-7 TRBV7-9 CASSLGWGSSYEQYF TGTGCCAGCAGCTTAGGGTGGGGAAGCTCCTACGAGCAGTACTTC
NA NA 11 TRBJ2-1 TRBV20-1 CSARSYNEQFF TGCAGTGCTCGGTCGTACAATGAGCAGTTCTTC
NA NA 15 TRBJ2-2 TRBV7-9 CASSPLRGHTGELFF TGTGCCAGCTCACCCCTCCGGGGCCACACCGGGGAGCTGTTTTTT
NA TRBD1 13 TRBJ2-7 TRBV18 CASSRTGEDEQYF TGTGCCAGCTCTCGGACAGGGGAGGACGAGCAGTACTTC
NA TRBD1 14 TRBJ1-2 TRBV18 CASSGQGRAYGYTF TGTGCCAGCTCAGGACAGGGGCGAGCCTATGGCTACACCTTC
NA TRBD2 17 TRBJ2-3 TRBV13 CASSFRLAGGSTDTQYF TGTGCCAGCAGCTTCCGTCTAGCGGGGGGTTCCACAGATACGCAGTATTTT
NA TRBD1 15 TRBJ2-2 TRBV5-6 CASSLTGARTGELFF TGTGCCAGCAGCCTGACAGGGGCCAGAACCGGGGAGCTGTTTTTT
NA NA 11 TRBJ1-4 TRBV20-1 CSARINEKLFF TGCAGTGCCAGAATTAATGAAAAACTGTTTTTT
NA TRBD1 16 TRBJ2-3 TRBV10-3 CAISEQGAASTDTQYF TGTGCCATCAGTGAGCAGGGGGCTGCTAGCACAGATACGCAGTATTTT
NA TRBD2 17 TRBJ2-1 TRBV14 CASSQGVGLAGASEQFF TGTGCCAGCAGCCAAGGAGTAGGTCTAGCGGGAGCGTCTGAGCAGTTCTTC
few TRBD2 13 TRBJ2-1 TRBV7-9 CASSFGGEIEQFF TGTGCCAGCAGCTTCGGGGGGGAGATTGAGCAGTTCTTC
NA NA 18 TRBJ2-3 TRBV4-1 CASSHGARGRENTDTQYF TGCGCCAGCAGCCATGGCGCCCGGGGCCGGGAGAACACAGATACGCAGTATTTT
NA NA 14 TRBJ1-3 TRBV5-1 CASSSTSSGNTIYF TGCGCCAGCAGCTCTACTAGCTCTGGAAACACCATATATTTT
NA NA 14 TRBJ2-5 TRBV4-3 CASSQASVTETQYF TGCGCCAGCAGCCAAGCGTCGGTTACGGAGACCCAGTACTTC
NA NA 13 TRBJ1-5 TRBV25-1 CASSQTERGPQHF TGTGCCAGCAGTCAGACTGAGCGGGGGCCCCAGCATTTT
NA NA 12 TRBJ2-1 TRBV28 CASSPMLNEQFF TGTGCCAGCAGCCCAATGCTCAATGAGCAGTTCTTC
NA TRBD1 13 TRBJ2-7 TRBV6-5 CASSTGGPFEQYF TGTGCCAGCAGTACAGGGGGCCCCTTCGAGCAGTACTTC
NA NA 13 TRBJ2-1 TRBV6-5 CASLAGCGVGKFF TGTGCCAGCCTCGCGGGATGTGGGGTAGGAAAGTTCTTC
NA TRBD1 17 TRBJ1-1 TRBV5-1 CASSFADRGWENTEAFF TGCGCCAGCAGCTTTGCGGACAGGGGTTGGGAGAACACTGAAGCTTTCTTT
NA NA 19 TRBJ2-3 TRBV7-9 CASSLGRWRDRSFLDTQYF TGTGCCAGCAGCCTAGGGAGGTGGCGGGACAGATCCTTCTTAGATACGCAGTATTTT
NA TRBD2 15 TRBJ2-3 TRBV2 CASSGAGFSTDTQYF TGTGCCAGCAGTGGAGCGGGGTTTAGCACAGATACGCAGTATTTT
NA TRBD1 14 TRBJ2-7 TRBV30 CAWSGTGDPYEQYF TGTGCCTGGAGTGGGACAGGGGACCCCTACGAGCAGTACTTC
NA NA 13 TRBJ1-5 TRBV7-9 CASSGGRSQPQHF TGTGCCAGCAGTGGTGGACGGTCCCAGCCCCAGCATTTT
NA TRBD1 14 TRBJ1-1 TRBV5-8 CASSHRDRGTEAFF TGTGCCAGCAGCCACCGGGACAGGGGTACTGAAGCTTTCTTT
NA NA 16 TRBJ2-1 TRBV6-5 CASSYSAGEFYNEQFF TGTGCCAGCAGTTACTCGGCAGGGGAGTTCTACAATGAGCAGTTCTTC
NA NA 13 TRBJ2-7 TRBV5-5 CASSLYSSYEQYF TGTGCCAGCAGCTTGTACAGCTCCTACGAGCAGTACTTC
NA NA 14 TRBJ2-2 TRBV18 CASSPATNTGELFF TGTGCCAGCTCACCGGCGACGAACACCGGGGAGCTGTTTTTT
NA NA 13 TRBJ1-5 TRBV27 CASSLQGNQPQHF TGTGCCAGCAGTTTACAGGGCAATCAGCCCCAGCATTTT
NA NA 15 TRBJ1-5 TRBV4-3 CASSLWVDSNQPQHF TGCGCCAGCAGCCTCTGGGTGGATAGCAATCAGCCCCAGCATTTT
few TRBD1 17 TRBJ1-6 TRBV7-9 CASSFPGGTGDDSPLHF TGTGCCAGCAGCTTCCCTGGAGGTACAGGGGACGACTCACCCCTCCACTTT
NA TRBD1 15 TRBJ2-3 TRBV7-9 CASSLATGRADTQYF TGTGCCAGCAGCTTAGCGACAGGGAGAGCAGATACGCAGTATTTT
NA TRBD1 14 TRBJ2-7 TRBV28 CASSSRQGSYEQYF TGTGCCAGCAGCTCCCGACAGGGCTCCTACGAGCAGTACTTC
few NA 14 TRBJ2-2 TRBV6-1 CASGRGLDAGELFF TGTGCCAGCGGCCGGGGGCTGGACGCCGGGGAGCTGTTTTTT
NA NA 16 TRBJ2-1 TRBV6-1 CASSELGGFAYNEQFF TGTGCCAGCAGTGAACTAGGGGGGTTCGCTTACAATGAGCAGTTCTTC
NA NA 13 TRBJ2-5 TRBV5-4 CASSLRHGETQYF TGTGCCAGCAGTCTTAGACACGGCGAGACCCAGTACTTC
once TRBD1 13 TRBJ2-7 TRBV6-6 CATGTGNLYEQYF TGTGCCACCGGGACAGGGAACCTATACGAGCAGTACTTC
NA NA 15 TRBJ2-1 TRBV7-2 CASSLVVSSYNEQFF TGTGCCAGCAGCTTAGTAGTTAGCTCCTACAATGAGCAGTTCTTC
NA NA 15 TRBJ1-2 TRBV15 CATSRVGHANYGYTF TGTGCCACCAGCAGAGTTGGACATGCTAACTATGGCTACACCTTC
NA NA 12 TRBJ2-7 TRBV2 CASSLTSYEQYF TGTGCCAGCAGTCTGACTAGCTACGAGCAGTACTTC
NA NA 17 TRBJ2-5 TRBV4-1 CASSQDIPGLGGETQYF TGCGCCAGCAGCCAAGATATTCCAGGGTTGGGTGGAGAGACCCAGTACTTC
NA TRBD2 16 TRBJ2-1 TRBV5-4 CASSTNPRGGLNEQFF TGTGCCAGCAGCACTAATCCTCGGGGGGGCCTCAATGAGCAGTTCTTC
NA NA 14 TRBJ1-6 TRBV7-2 CASSPTKSNSPLHF TGTGCCAGCAGCCCGACAAAGAGTAATTCACCCCTCCACTTT
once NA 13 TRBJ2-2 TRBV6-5 CASSYRRVGELFF TGTGCCAGCAGTTACCGCAGGGTCGGGGAGCTGTTTTTT
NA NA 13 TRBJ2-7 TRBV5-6 CASNPRDNYEQYF TGTGCCAGCAACCCCCGGGACAACTACGAGCAGTACTTC
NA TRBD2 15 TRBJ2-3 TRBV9 CASSVASGSTDTQYF TGTGCCAGCAGCGTAGCTAGCGGCAGCACAGATACGCAGTATTTT
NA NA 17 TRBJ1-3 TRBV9 CASSVATGAFSGNTIYF TGTGCCAGCAGCGTAGCAACTGGGGCGTTCTCTGGAAACACCATATATTTT
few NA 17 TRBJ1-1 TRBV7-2 CASSPLTGAGKNTEAFF TGTGCCAGCAGCCCCCTAACCGGGGCTGGGAAGAACACTGAAGCTTTCTTT
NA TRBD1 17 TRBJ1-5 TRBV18 CASSPAAGTGSEQPQHF TGTGCCAGCTCACCGGCGGCCGGGACAGGGTCGGAACAGCCCCAGCATTTT
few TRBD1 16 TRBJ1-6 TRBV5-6 CASSLAPGTVGSPLHF TGTGCCAGCAGCTTGGCGCCCGGGACAGTTGGGTCACCCCTCCACTTT
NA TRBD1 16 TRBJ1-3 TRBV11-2 CASSFKQGGSGNTIYF TGTGCCAGCAGCTTTAAACAGGGGGGCTCTGGAAACACCATATATTTT
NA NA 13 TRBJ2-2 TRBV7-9 CASSFINTGELFF TGTGCCAGCAGCTTTATTAACACCGGGGAGCTGTTTTTT
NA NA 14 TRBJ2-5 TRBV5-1 CASSPGDRGETQYF TGCGCCAGCAGCCCGGGGGACAGAGGTGAGACCCAGTACTTC
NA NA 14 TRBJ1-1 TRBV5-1 CASSLGGFLSEAFF TGCGCCAGCAGCTTGGGGGGGTTTCTGTCTGAAGCTTTCTTT
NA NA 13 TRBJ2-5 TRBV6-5 CASSYGIGETQYF TGTGCCAGCAGTTATGGGATAGGAGAGACCCAGTACTTC
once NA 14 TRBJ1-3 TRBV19 CASSPRDSGNTIYF TGTGCCAGTAGTCCCCGGGACTCTGGAAACACCATATATTTT
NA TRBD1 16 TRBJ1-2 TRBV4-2 CASSQDARGMTYGYTF TGTGCCAGCAGCCAAGATGCCAGGGGGATGACCTATGGCTACACCTTC
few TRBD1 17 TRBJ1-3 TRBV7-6 CASSSSPGQDSGNTIYF TGTGCCAGCAGCTCGAGCCCGGGACAGGACTCTGGAAACACCATATATTTT